Listed below are T cell receptor beta chains from one sample, sequenced in a study of neurological immune-mediated disorders. TCRdb called the 5' RACE reads again in MiXCR, with one record for every CDR3 protein. The repertoire holds 30,000 to 45,000 distinct CDR3 sequences, 11% seen once, with approximately 4.1% in the top ten. Sequenced: CD4+ T cells from blood. The receptors originated from a woman aged 25-40 years with HTLV-1-associated myelopathy (HAM/TSP). CDR3s include the opening cysteine and the closing phenylalanine or tryptophan. The D gene is left open where the match is weak. Clone size is shown for a subset of rows, as once, few, many or a class of expanded clone.

>medium-sized|TRBJ1-4|-|TRBV12-3/TRBV12-4
CASSPLGEKLFF
TGTGCCAGCAGTCCCCTCGGTGAAAAACTGTTTTTT
>many|TRBJ2-7|-|TRBV29-1
CSVARGQDPTYEQYF
TGCAGCGTTGCCCGTGGCCAGGACCCAACCTACGAGCAGTACTTC
>many|TRBJ2-3|TRBD2|TRBV20-1
CSATGLAGGLSDTQYF
TGCAGTGCTACCGGACTAGCGGGGGGGCTTTCGGATACGCAGTATTTT
>many|TRBJ1-5|-|TRBV20-1
CSASRGGIDQPQHF
TGCAGTGCTAGTCGGGGGGGGATTGATCAGCCCCAGCATTTT
>many|TRBJ1-1|-|TRBV29-1
CSVGARGRGLKNTEAFF
TGCAGCGTTGGAGCGAGGGGGAGGGGCCTTAAGAACACTGAAGCTTTCTTT
>many|TRBJ1-1|-|TRBV18
CASSPNLMNTEAFF
TGTGCCAGCTCACCCAACCTTATGAACACTGAAGCTTTCTTT
>many|TRBJ1-2|-|TRBV7-9
CASSLKGSYGYTF
TGTGCCAGCAGCTTAAAAGGGTCCTATGGCTACACCTTC
>many|TRBJ1-2|TRBD1|TRBV28
CAAGGGRGLQGYTF
TGTGCCGCGGGAGGGGGCAGGGGGCTTCAGGGCTACACCTTC
>many|TRBJ2-7|TRBD2|TRBV24-1
CATVAGRAYEQYF
TGTGCCACCGTCGCAGGGAGGGCCTACGAGCAGTACTTC
>many|TRBJ2-4|-|TRBV5-1
CASSLEGNIQYF
TGCGCCAGCAGCTTGGAGGGGAACATTCAGTACTTC
>many|TRBJ1-5|-|TRBV12-3/TRBV12-4
CASSVGGGSNQPQHF
TGTGCCAGCAGCGTGGGAGGGGGAAGCAATCAGCCCCAGCATTTT
>many|TRBJ2-3|-|TRBV10-3
CAISELSGSTDTQYF
TGTGCCATCAGTGAGCTGAGCGGCAGCACAGATACGCAGTATTTT
>many|TRBJ1-2|TRBD1|TRBV24-1
CATSDSGQGDYGYTF
TGTGCCACCAGTGATTCGGGACAGGGGGACTATGGCTACACCTTC
>many|TRBJ1-2|-|TRBV5-5
CASSLSTTENYGYTF
TGTGCCAGCAGCCTCTCCACTACAGAGAACTATGGCTACACCTTC
>medium-sized|TRBJ1-1|-|TRBV10-2
CASSELNEAFF
TGCGCCAGCAGTGAGCTGAATGAAGCTTTCTTT
>-|TRBJ2-7|TRBD2|TRBV29-1
CSVAPGAGGNYEQYF
TGCAGCGTTGCTCCAGGAGCGGGGGGTAACTACGAGCAGTACTTC
>many|TRBJ1-5|-|TRBV24-1
CATSDSRLKLNQPQHF
TGTGCCACCAGTGATTCTAGGTTGAAACTCAATCAGCCCCAGCATTTT
>many|TRBJ2-1|TRBD1|TRBV12-3/TRBV12-4
CASSPRWDRHNEQFF
TGTGCCAGCAGTCCCCGATGGGACAGACACAATGAGCAGTTCTTC
>many|TRBJ2-7|-|TRBV7-8
CASSGRIRPSYEQYF
TGTGCCAGCAGCGGCCGAATCCGACCCTCCTACGAGCAGTACTTC
>many|TRBJ2-4|TRBD2|TRBV9
CASSVGASGLNIQYF
TGTGCCAGCAGCGTAGGTGCTAGCGGATTAAACATTCAGTACTTC
>many|TRBJ1-3|TRBD1|TRBV27
CASSGRGLVGNTIYF
TGTGCCAGCAGTGGCAGGGGGCTGGTTGGAAACACCATATATTTT
>-|TRBJ2-1|TRBD2|TRBV6-4
CASSIDAGGSYNEQFF
TGTGCCAGCAGCATCGATGCGGGGGGGTCCTACAATGAGCAGTTCTTC
>-|TRBJ2-7|-|TRBV29-1
CSVDESSYEHYF
TGCAGCGTTGACGAGAGCTCCTACGAGCATTACTTC
>many|TRBJ2-1|-|TRBV20-1
CSARGNLRPMAPNEQFF
TGCAGTGCTAGAGGAAATTTGCGGCCGATGGCGCCAAATGAGCAGTTCTTC
>many|TRBJ2-1|TRBD2|TRBV9
CASSVAGWTSGVYNEQFF
TGTGCCAGCAGCGTAGCGGGGTGGACTAGCGGGGTCTACAATGAGCAGTTCTTC
>-|TRBJ2-2|-|TRBV6-5
CASSYRQGSSYEQYFGPGTGELFF
-
>many|TRBJ1-1|TRBD1|TRBV5-1
CASSVRGQGAATEAFF
TGCGCCAGCAGCGTACGCGGACAGGGGGCGGCCACTGAAGCTTTCTTT
>-|TRBJ2-3|TRBD1|TRBV6-5
CASRSDRVVTDTHYF
TGTGCCAGCAGGAGCGACAGGGTTGTCACAGATACGCACTACTTT
>many|TRBJ2-1|TRBD2|TRBV5-1
CASSLVGGAYNEQFF
TGCGCCAGCAGCTTGGTGGGGGGGGCCTACAATGAGCAGTTCTTC
>many|TRBJ2-3|-|TRBV5-1
CASSSGLSTDTQYF
TGCGCCAGCAGCTCCGGACTCAGCACAGATACGCAGTATTTT
>many|TRBJ2-2|TRBD2|TRBV5-6
CASRRLGGGAYGELFF
TGTGCCAGCAGGCGTCTCGGCGGGGGGGCTTACGGGGAGCTGTTTTTT
>many|TRBJ1-2|-|TRBV12-3/TRBV12-4
CASSLVGRGLLKTSHYGYTF
TGTGCCAGCAGTTTAGTGGGGAGGGGCCTGTTAAAGACTTCGCACTATGGCTACACCTTC
>-|TRBJ1-2|-|TRBV19
CASSIPHGGGYTF
TGTGCCAGTAGTATACCACACGGGGGAGGCTACACCTTC
>many|TRBJ1-2|-|TRBV20-1
CSAPPPRGYGYTF
TGCAGTGCTCCTCCCCCGAGGGGCTACGGCTACACCTTC
>many|TRBJ1-2|-|TRBV5-1
CASSSLGGGISNYGYTF
TGCGCCAGCAGCTCGCTAGGGGGGGGGATATCGAACTATGGCTACACCTTC
>many|TRBJ2-7|-|TRBV6-1
CACRTSYEQYF
TGTGCCTGTCGGACCTCCTACGAGCAGTACTTC
>many|TRBJ1-5|TRBD1|TRBV18
CASSPDRANQPQHF
TGTGCCAGCTCACCAGACAGGGCCAATCAGCCCCAGCATTTT
>many|TRBJ1-4|-|TRBV12-3/TRBV12-4
CASSYQGFERSGKLFF
TGTGCCAGCAGTTATCAGGGTTTCGAACGCTCAGGAAAACTGTTTTTT
>many|TRBJ1-2|TRBD1|TRBV20-1
CSAQQGADGYTF
TGCAGTGCACAGCAGGGGGCCGATGGCTACACCTTC
>many|TRBJ2-7|-|TRBV5-1
CASSFGEKSYEQYF
TGCGCCAGCAGCTTCGGGGAGAAGTCCTACGAGCAGTACTTC
>many|TRBJ2-1|-|TRBV18
CASSRLGDFNNEQFF
TGTGCCAGCTCACGTTTAGGAGACTTCAACAATGAGCAGTTCTTC